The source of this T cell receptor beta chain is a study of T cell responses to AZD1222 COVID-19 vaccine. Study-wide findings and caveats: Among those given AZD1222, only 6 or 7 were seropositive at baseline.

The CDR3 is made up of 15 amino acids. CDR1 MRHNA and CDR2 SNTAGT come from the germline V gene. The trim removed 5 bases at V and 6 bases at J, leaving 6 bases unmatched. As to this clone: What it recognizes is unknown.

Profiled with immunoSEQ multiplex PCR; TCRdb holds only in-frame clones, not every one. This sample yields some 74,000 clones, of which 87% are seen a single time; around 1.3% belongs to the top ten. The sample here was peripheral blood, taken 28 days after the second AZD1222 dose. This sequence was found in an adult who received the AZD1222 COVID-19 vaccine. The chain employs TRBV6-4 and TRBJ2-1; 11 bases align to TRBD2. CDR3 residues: CASSRGLAGFNEQFF. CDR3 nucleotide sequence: TGTGCCAGCAGTCGCGGACTAGCGGGCTTCAATGAGCAGTTCTTC.